Listed below are T cell receptor beta chains from one sample, sequenced in a study of T cells after yellow fever vaccination. TCRdb re-analysed the 5' RACE reads in MiXCR, keeping a single row per CDR3 protein. Of some 250,000 distinct CDR3 sequences listed, approximately 3.8% are singletons. The sample here was PBMCs, taken 15 days after the yellow fever booster vaccination. The source is a man aged 18 to 35 who received the YFV17D yellow fever vaccine. Both conserved end residues are part of each CDR3. The D gene is left open where the match is weak. Clone size is shown for a subset of rows, as once, few, many or a class of expanded clone.

>TRBD1|many|TRBJ1-2|TRBV4-3
CASSLWSLGTGNYGYTF
TGCGCCAGCAGCCTATGGTCGCTCGGGACAGGGAACTATGGCTACACCTTC
>.|many|TRBJ2-1|TRBV5-1
CASSLVGYNEQFF
TGTGCCAGCAGTTTAGTCGGCTACAATGAGCAGTTCTTC
>TRBD1|.|TRBJ2-2|TRBV5-4
CASSAKTGKDTGELFF
TGTGCCAGCAGCGCAAAGACAGGGAAGGACACCGGGGAGCTGTTTTTT
>.|.|TRBJ1-1|TRBV6-5
CASSFSEGGTEAFF
TGTGCCAGCAGTTTCTCCGAAGGAGGGACTGAAGCTTTCTTT
>.|many|TRBJ1-5|TRBV4-1
CASSQDLTTGRPQHF
TGCGCCAGCAGCCAAGATCTAACGACAGGCCGACCCCAGCATTTT
>.|many|TRBJ1-5|TRBV19
CASATRAARAQHF
TGTGCCTCCGCCACCCGGGCGGCCAGGGCCCAGCATTTT
>TRBD2|many|TRBJ2-3|TRBV5-1
CASTTTSGGLTDTQYF
TGCGCCAGCACCACGACTAGCGGGGGGCTTACAGATACGCAGTATTTT
>.|few|TRBJ2-1|TRBV10-3
CAISESSRGEQFF
TGTGCCATCAGTGAGTCCTCTAGAGGTGAGCAGTTCTTC
>.|many|TRBJ2-4|TRBV29-1
CSVVEMGNIQYF
TGCAGCGTTGTGGAGATGGGAAACATTCAGTACTTC
>TRBD2|many|TRBJ2-1|TRBV18
CASSPPGLDGAEQFF
TGTGCCAGCTCACCACCAGGACTAGACGGCGCTGAGCAGTTCTTC
>TRBD1|many|TRBJ1-5|TRBV5-1
CASSYEPGTGAAPLWPQHF
TGCGCCAGCAGCTACGAGCCCGGGACAGGGGCGGCCCCTTTGTGGCCCCAGCATTTT
>.|many|TRBJ1-1|TRBV20-1
CSARDVLGGRTEAFF
TGCAGTGCTAGAGACGTCTTGGGGGGCCGGACTGAAGCTTTCTTT
>.|many|TRBJ2-1|TRBV7-9
CASRTQGGLTYNEQFF
TGTGCCAGCAGGACTCAGGGCGGGTTAACCTACAATGAGCAGTTCTTC
>.|many|TRBJ2-7|TRBV27
CASGPISGGSYEQYF
TGTGCCAGTGGCCCGATTTCCGGGGGCTCCTACGAGCAGTACTTC
>.|many|TRBJ2-7|TRBV5-6
CASSNNRGLSYEQYF
TGTGCCAGCAGCAATAACCGGGGGTTGTCCTACGAGCAGTACTTC
>TRBD1|.|TRBJ1-2|TRBV12-3/TRBV12-4
CASSRDRRGYTF
TGTGCCAGCAGCCGGGACAGACGAGGCTACACCTTC
>TRBD1|many|TRBJ1-3|TRBV7-8
CASSDGQDNTIYF
TGTGCCAGCAGCGACGGACAGGACAACACCATATATTTT
>.|many|TRBJ2-3|TRBV5-4
CASGSPGATQYF
TGTGCCAGCGGGTCTCCTGGGGCTACGCAGTATTTT
>.|many|TRBJ2-5|TRBV2
CASSDVGQETQYF
TGTGCCAGCAGTGACGTGGGCCAAGAGACCCAGTACTTC
>.|many|TRBJ2-6|TRBV6-5
CASRVTPPQSSGANVLTF
TGTGCCAGCAGAGTTACCCCACCCCAGAGTTCCGGGGCCAACGTCCTGACTTTC
>.|many|TRBJ2-1|TRBV1
CTSSQAGYNEQFF
TGCACCAGCAGCCAAGCGGGGTACAATGAGCAGTTCTTC
>.|many|TRBJ1-3|TRBV12-3/TRBV12-4
CASSSSSSGNTIYF
TGTGCCAGCAGTTCGAGCAGCTCTGGAAACACCATATATTTT
>.|.|TRBJ1-4|TRBV28
CASTDSVNEKLFF
TGTGCCAGCACCGACAGCGTTAATGAAAAACTGTTTTTT
>.|many|TRBJ1-1|TRBV5-1
CASSFQGPNTEAFF
TGCGCCAGCAGCTTCCAGGGACCGAACACTGAAGCTTTCTTT
>.|.|TRBJ1-1|TRBV5-1
CASSLSGRAGGNTEAFF
TGCGCCAGCAGCTTGTCAGGCAGGGCTGGCGGGAACACTGAAGCTTTCTTT
>.|many|TRBJ2-7|TRBV14
CASSPLDSRTSYEQYF
TGTGCCAGCAGCCCCCTGGACAGCCGTACTTCCTACGAGCAGTACTTC
>TRBD2|many|TRBJ2-3|TRBV12-3/TRBV12-4
CASSESGGGTDTQYF
TGTGCCAGCAGTGAGAGCGGGGGGGGCACAGATACGCAGTATTTT
>.|many|TRBJ1-5|TRBV6-2/TRBV6-3
CASSLQGRSNQPQHF
TGTGCCAGCAGTTTACAGGGACGTAGCAATCAGCCCCAGCATTTT
>TRBD1|.|TRBJ1-3|TRBV7-2
CASSLRGFFMGTGPIF
TGTGCCAGCAGCTTGAGGGGGTTCTTTATGGGGACAGGGCCCATTTTT
>.|many|TRBJ1-5|TRBV12-3/TRBV12-4
CASRSRDYNQPQHF
TGTGCCAGCAGATCTAGGGACTACAATCAGCCCCAGCATTTT
>TRBD2|many|TRBJ2-1|TRBV6-2/TRBV6-3
CASSSRTSGETYNEQFF
TGTGCCAGCAGCTCGAGGACTAGCGGGGAAACCTACAATGAGCAGTTCTTC
>.|many|TRBJ2-5|TRBV20-1
CSAQEIQETQYF
TGCAGTGCCCAGGAAATCCAAGAGACCCAGTACTTC
>TRBD2|many|TRBJ2-1|TRBV6-2/TRBV6-3
CASSYEAGERHGEQFF
TGTGCCAGCAGTTATGAGGCGGGGGAACGCCATGGAGAGCAGTTCTTC
>.|many|TRBJ1-2|TRBV29-1
CSVEFKEAYGYTF
TGCAGCGTTGAGTTCAAGGAGGCCTATGGCTACACCTTC
>.|many|TRBJ2-1|TRBV11-2
CASTQTVIAGEQFF
TGTGCCAGCACTCAGACGGTGATAGCTGGTGAGCAGTTCTTC
>TRBD1|many|TRBJ2-5|TRBV20-1
CSALDRGRETQYF
TGCAGTGCCTTGGACAGGGGGAGGGAGACCCAGTACTTC
>TRBD2|many|TRBJ2-3|TRBV12-3/TRBV12-4
CASSLGGDTQYF
TGTGCCAGCAGTTTGGGAGGGGATACGCAGTATTTT
>TRBD1|many|TRBJ2-5|TRBV24-1
CATSDPGQVETQYF
TGTGCCACCAGTGATCCCGGACAGGTGGAGACCCAGTACTTC
>.|many|TRBJ2-1|TRBV25-1
CASSEEGTRHEQFF
TGTGCCAGCAGTGAAGAGGGAACGCGCCATGAGCAGTTCTTC
>TRBD2|many|TRBJ2-3|TRBV11-3
CASSPRRGTTDTQYF
TGTGCCAGCAGCCCAAGGCGGGGGACCACAGATACGCAGTATTTT
>.|many|TRBJ1-6|TRBV6-5
CASSYSEGIRSPLHF
TGTGCCAGCAGTTACTCCGAGGGAATTAGATCACCCCTCCACTTT
>TRBD2|many|TRBJ2-1|TRBV7-2
CASSLVSSGGAAEQFF
TGTGCCAGCAGCTTAGTCTCTAGCGGGGGGGCCGCTGAGCAGTTCTTC
>.|many|TRBJ1-1|TRBV7-3
CASSWSPGRNTEAFF
TGTGCCAGCAGCTGGTCCCCAGGGAGGAACACTGAAGCTTTCTTT
>.|many|TRBJ2-3|TRBV5-1
CASSDPGSTDTQYF
TGCGCCAGCAGCGATCCGGGTAGCACAGATACGCAGTATTTT